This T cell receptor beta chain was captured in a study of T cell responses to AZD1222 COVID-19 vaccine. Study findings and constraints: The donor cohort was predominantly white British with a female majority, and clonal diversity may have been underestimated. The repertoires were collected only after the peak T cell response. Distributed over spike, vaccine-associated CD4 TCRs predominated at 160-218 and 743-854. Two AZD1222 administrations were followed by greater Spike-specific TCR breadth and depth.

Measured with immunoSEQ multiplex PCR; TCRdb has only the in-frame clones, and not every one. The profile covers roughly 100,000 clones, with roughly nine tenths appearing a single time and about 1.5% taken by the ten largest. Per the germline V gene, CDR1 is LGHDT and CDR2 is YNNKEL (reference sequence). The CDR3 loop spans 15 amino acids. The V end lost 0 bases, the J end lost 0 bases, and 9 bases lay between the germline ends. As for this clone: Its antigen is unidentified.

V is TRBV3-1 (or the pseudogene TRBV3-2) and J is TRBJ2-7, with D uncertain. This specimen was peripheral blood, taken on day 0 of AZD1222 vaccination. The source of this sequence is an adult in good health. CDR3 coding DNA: TGTGCCAGCAGCCAAGATCCCCAGAACTCCTACGAGCAGTACTTC. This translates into CASSQDPQNSYEQYF.